This is a list of T cell receptor beta chains from one sample in a study of T cells after somatic rescue of genetic block. Produced via immunoSEQ multiplex PCR; TCRdb's table is partial and in-frame only. The top ten hold roughly 1.7% of the sample, which has approximately 100,000 clones, about 87% seen once. Sample: peripheral blood mononuclear cells (PBMCs). These receptors originate from a woman aged 18-30 years. Both conserved end residues are part of each CDR3. A D gene is named only where the DNA matches it firmly. Some rows have no size entry. The others give once, few or many, or a class for an expanded clone.

j_gene: TRBJ2-5
abundance: .
d_gene: TRBD2
v_gene: TRBV2
CDR3nt: TGTGCCAGCAGGAGACTAGCGGGAGGGCAAGAGACCCAGTACTTC
CDR3aa: CASRRLAGGQETQYF

j_gene: TRBJ1-5
abundance: .
d_gene: .
v_gene: TRBV11-1
CDR3nt: TGTGCCAGCAGCCCGGGAACCTATCAGCCCCAGCATTTT
CDR3aa: CASSPGTYQPQHF

j_gene: TRBJ1-4
abundance: .
d_gene: .
v_gene: TRBV18
CDR3nt: TGTGCCAGCTCAGCCCAGTTGGGGGCGACTAATGAAAAACTGTTTTTT
CDR3aa: CASSAQLGATNEKLFF

j_gene: TRBJ2-7
abundance: .
d_gene: .
v_gene: TRBV28
CDR3nt: TGTGCCAGCACCCCATCAAGGGCCCACGAGCAGTACTTC
CDR3aa: CASTPSRAHEQYF

j_gene: TRBJ1-1
abundance: .
d_gene: .
v_gene: TRBV18
CDR3nt: TGTGCCAGCTCACCAAAGGCACTCCACGGTCAGAACACTGAAGCTTTCTTT
CDR3aa: CASSPKALHGQNTEAFF

j_gene: TRBJ2-5
abundance: once
d_gene: TRBD2
v_gene: TRBV28
CDR3nt: TGTGCCAGCAGTTTATTTTCAGCGGGAGGCTCGGAGACCCAGTACTTC
CDR3aa: CASSLFSAGGSETQYF

j_gene: TRBJ1-2
abundance: .
d_gene: .
v_gene: TRBV6-5
CDR3nt: TGTGCCAGCAGCCCTATAGGGAGGAGGGAAGGCTACACCTTC
CDR3aa: CASSPIGRREGYTF

j_gene: TRBJ2-2
abundance: .
d_gene: TRBD1
v_gene: TRBV29-1
CDR3nt: TGCAGCGTGACAGGGCTTGGGACCGGGGAGCTGTTTTTT
CDR3aa: CSVTGLGTGELFF

j_gene: TRBJ2-1
abundance: .
d_gene: TRBD2
v_gene: TRBV6-6
CDR3nt: TGTGCCAGCAGCAACTCGGCTAGCGGGACCTACAATGAGCAGTTCTTC
CDR3aa: CASSNSASGTYNEQFF

j_gene: TRBJ2-2
abundance: .
d_gene: .
v_gene: TRBV6-1
CDR3nt: TGTGCCAGCAGTGTGAGGGGCTCCGGGGAGCTGTTTTTT
CDR3aa: CASSVRGSGELFF

j_gene: TRBJ2-7
abundance: .
d_gene: .
v_gene: TRBV19
CDR3nt: TGTGCCAGTAGTATAGCTCTGTGGGGCGGCAACTCCTACGAGCAGTACTTC
CDR3aa: CASSIALWGGNSYEQYF

j_gene: TRBJ1-1
abundance: .
d_gene: .
v_gene: TRBV19
CDR3nt: TGTGCCAGTAGTATACAGGGAATGAACACTGAAGCTTTCTTT
CDR3aa: CASSIQGMNTEAFF

j_gene: TRBJ2-5
abundance: .
d_gene: .
v_gene: TRBV18
CDR3nt: TGTGCCAGCTCACCAATGCAGGTTGAGACCCAGTACTTC
CDR3aa: CASSPMQVETQYF

j_gene: TRBJ1-1
abundance: .
d_gene: .
v_gene: TRBV11-3
CDR3nt: TGTGCCAGCAGCCTCGGGACCGAGAACACTGAAGCTTTCTTT
CDR3aa: CASSLGTENTEAFF

j_gene: TRBJ1-5
abundance: .
d_gene: .
v_gene: TRBV5-5
CDR3nt: TGTGCCAGCAGCTTTCGGCAGGACCATCAGCCCCAGCATTTT
CDR3aa: CASSFRQDHQPQHF

j_gene: TRBJ2-3
abundance: .
d_gene: .
v_gene: TRBV4-2
CDR3nt: TGTGCCAGCAGCCCCCGACTAGCAGATACGCAGTATTTT
CDR3aa: CASSPRLADTQYF

j_gene: TRBJ1-4
abundance: .
d_gene: .
v_gene: TRBV19
CDR3nt: TGTGCCAGTAGTCCCAGCGGCACCAGGTTGGCTAATGAAAAACTGTTTTTT
CDR3aa: CASSPSGTRLANEKLFF

j_gene: TRBJ1-2
abundance: .
d_gene: .
v_gene: TRBV29-1
CDR3nt: TGCAGCGTTGAAGCCCAGGCAGGGCGAGACTATGGCTACACCTTC
CDR3aa: CSVEAQAGRDYGYTF

j_gene: TRBJ1-3
abundance: .
d_gene: .
v_gene: TRBV5-4
CDR3nt: TGTGCCAGCAGCCCGAACCCCAGTTCGGGAAACACCATATATTTT
CDR3aa: CASSPNPSSGNTIYF

j_gene: TRBJ2-7
abundance: .
d_gene: TRBD2
v_gene: TRBV9
CDR3nt: TGTGCCAGCAGCGTAGGGGTAGCGGGAGAGCAGTACTTC
CDR3aa: CASSVGVAGEQYF

j_gene: TRBJ1-5
abundance: .
d_gene: .
v_gene: TRBV6-1
CDR3nt: TGTGCCAGCAGTGAAGCGGTCCGGGAGTGGGGCAATCAGCCCCAGCATTTT
CDR3aa: CASSEAVREWGNQPQHF

j_gene: TRBJ2-7
abundance: .
d_gene: .
v_gene: TRBV15
CDR3nt: TGTGCCACCAGCAGAGATGCGCTTAAGCAGGTCAGGTCCCGGTCCTACGAGCAGTACTTC
CDR3aa: CATSRDALKQVRSRSYEQYF

j_gene: TRBJ2-1
abundance: .
d_gene: TRBD2
v_gene: TRBV11-3
CDR3nt: TGTGCCAGCAGCTCCCTAGCGGGAGTATACAATGAGCAGTTCTTC
CDR3aa: CASSSLAGVYNEQFF

j_gene: TRBJ1-1
abundance: .
d_gene: .
v_gene: TRBV7-9
CDR3nt: TGTGCCAGCAGCTTCATGAACACTGAAGCTTTCTTT
CDR3aa: CASSFMNTEAFF

j_gene: TRBJ2-1
abundance: once
d_gene: .
v_gene: TRBV28
CDR3nt: TGTGCCAGCACGCTTATGGGGGTCTTCTCCTACAATGAGCAGTTCTTC
CDR3aa: CASTLMGVFSYNEQFF

j_gene: TRBJ2-1
abundance: .
d_gene: TRBD2
v_gene: TRBV4-2
CDR3nt: TGTGCCAGCAGCCAAGAAGCGGGAGGGCCCGGTGAGCAGTTCTTC
CDR3aa: CASSQEAGGPGEQFF

j_gene: TRBJ1-1
abundance: .
d_gene: .
v_gene: TRBV6-1
CDR3nt: TGTGCCAGCAGTGAGTATCGTAGCACTGAAGCTTTCTTT
CDR3aa: CASSEYRSTEAFF

j_gene: TRBJ2-7
abundance: .
d_gene: .
v_gene: TRBV7-9
CDR3nt: TGTGCCAGCAGCTCCTTTGCGGAATACGAGCAGTACTTC
CDR3aa: CASSSFAEYEQYF

j_gene: TRBJ2-7
abundance: .
d_gene: TRBD2
v_gene: TRBV9
CDR3nt: TGTGCCAGCAGCCTGGAGGGAGCGGGATCCTACGAGCAGTACTTC
CDR3aa: CASSLEGAGSYEQYF

j_gene: TRBJ2-7
abundance: .
d_gene: .
v_gene: TRBV27
CDR3nt: TGTGCCAGCAGTCCGACCTACGAGCAGTACTTC
CDR3aa: CASSPTYEQYF

j_gene: TRBJ1-5
abundance: few
d_gene: .
v_gene: TRBV5-5
CDR3nt: TGTGCCAGCAGCTTCGGGGAGGCTCAGCCCCAGCATTTT
CDR3aa: CASSFGEAQPQHF

j_gene: TRBJ2-1
abundance: .
d_gene: TRBD2
v_gene: TRBV7-2
CDR3nt: TGTGCCAGCAGCCCAATCACTAGCGGTATTTCCTACAATGAGCAGTTCTTC
CDR3aa: CASSPITSGISYNEQFF